The sequence of this TCR beta chain was determined in a study of blood T cell repertoires in COVID-19. Background on the study: Whether acute or convalescent, the COVID-19 samples came from the United States, Italy and Spain. Nucleic acid was either cDNA or gDNA, and it came from T cells, B-cell-depleted T cells, or PBMCs.

J was trimmed by 4 bases and V by 5 bases; bases with no gene match: 16. Germline V gene data show CDR1 as GTSNPN and CDR2 as SVGIG (reference sequence). The CDR3 runs 17 residues. The data were produced by immunoSEQ multiplex PCR, yet TCRdb's version contains in-frame clones alone and is incomplete. The repertoire holds about 49,000 clones, with under 85% as singletons. Sequences were obtained from peripheral blood. V usage is TRBV30 and J usage is TRBJ1-1; 10 bases are a match to TRBD1. The TCR comes from a human donor in a cohort sampled during active COVID-19. CDR3 in DNA: TGTGCCTGGGTGCGGAAGCAAGCAGGACAGGGGGGCACTGAAGCTTTCTTT. Its translation: CAWVRKQAGQGGTEAFF.